This T cell receptor beta chain was captured in a study of CD8+ T cells in alopecia areata. As for the study in general: Those patients who were treated received oral tofacitinib, which was given at 5 to 10 mg twice daily for moderate-to-severe alopecia areata.

Study-level points and caveats: In scalp and blood, many expanded lesional clones persisted during tofacitinib. Shared TCR sequences were less clear between patients than in mice, possibly partly from HLA diversity.

Documented treatment: oral pan-JAK inhibitor, 5-10 mg twice daily. On this clone itself: Its antigen is not known.

RNA extraction and reverse transcription yielded cDNA as sequencing template. Clones were read by immunoSEQ multiplex PCR, and TCRdb kept only the in-frame ones, dropping some. The table shows about 180,000 clones, with 40% to 55% occurring only once. This CDR3 is built from 12 residues. Germline CDR1 and CDR2: SQVTM and ANQGSEA. V lost 2 bases and J 5 bases, leaving 10 bases between the germline ends. The clonotype originates from a human donor with alopecia areata. V and J are TRBV29-1 and TRBJ2-7; D may match TRBD1 or TRBD2 (5 bases each). Sequenced here: CD8+ T cells sorted from blood, sampled around week 53, from a patient treated with tofacitinib. The CDR3: CSVERDGNEQYF. The DNA for the CDR3 is TGCAGCGTTGAACGGGACGGAAACGAGCAGTACTTC.